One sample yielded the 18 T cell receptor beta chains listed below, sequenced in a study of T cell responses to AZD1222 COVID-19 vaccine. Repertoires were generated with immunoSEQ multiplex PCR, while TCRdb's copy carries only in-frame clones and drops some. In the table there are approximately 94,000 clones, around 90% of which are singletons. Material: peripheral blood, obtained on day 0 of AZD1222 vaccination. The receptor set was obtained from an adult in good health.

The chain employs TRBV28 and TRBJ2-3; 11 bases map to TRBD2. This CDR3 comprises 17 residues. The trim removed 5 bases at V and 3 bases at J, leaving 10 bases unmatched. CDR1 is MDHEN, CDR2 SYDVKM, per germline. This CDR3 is CASSPGTSGAWTDTQYF. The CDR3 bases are TGTGCCAGCAGTCCCGGGACTAGCGGAGCTTGGACAGATACGCAGTATTTT.

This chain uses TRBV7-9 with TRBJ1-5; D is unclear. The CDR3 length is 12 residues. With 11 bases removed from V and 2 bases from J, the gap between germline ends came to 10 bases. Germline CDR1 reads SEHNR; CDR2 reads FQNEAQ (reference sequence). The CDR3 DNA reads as TGTGCCGGGCATTGGGGCAATCAGCCCCAGCATTTT. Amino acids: CAGHWGNQPQHF.

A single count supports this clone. The CDR3 sequence is CATSRDRGAGEQYF. The CDR3 DNA reads as TGTGCCACCAGCAGAGATCGGGGGGCTGGGGAGCAGTACTTC. This sequence joins TRBV15 and TRBJ2-7, with a weak D call TRBD2 (7 bases). V gave up 0 bases and J gave up 7 bases, with 13 bases separating them. The length of the CDR3 is 14 residues. Germline loops: CDR1 LNHNV, CDR2 YYDKDF (reference sequence). The full variable domain, its missing parts supplied by reference TRBV15 and TRBJ2-7, is DAMVIQNPRYQVTQFGKPVTLSCSQTLNHNVMYWYQQKSSQAPKLLFHYYDKDFNNEADTPDNFQSRRPNTSFCFLDIRSPGLGDTAMYLCATSRDRGAGEQYFGPGTRLTVT.

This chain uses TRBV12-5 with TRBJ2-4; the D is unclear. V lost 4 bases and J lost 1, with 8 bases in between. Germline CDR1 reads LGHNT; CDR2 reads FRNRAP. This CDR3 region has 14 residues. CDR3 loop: CASGSPPAKNIQYF. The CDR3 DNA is TGTGCTAGTGGTTCCCCCCCGGCCAAAAACATTCAGTACTTC. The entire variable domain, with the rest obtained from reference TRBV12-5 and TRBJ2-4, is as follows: DARVTQTPRHKVTEMGQEVTMRCQPILGHNTVFWYRQTMMQGLELLAYFRNRAPLDDSGMPKDRFSAEMPDATLATLKIQPSEPRDSAVYFCASGSPPAKNIQYFGAGTRLSVL.

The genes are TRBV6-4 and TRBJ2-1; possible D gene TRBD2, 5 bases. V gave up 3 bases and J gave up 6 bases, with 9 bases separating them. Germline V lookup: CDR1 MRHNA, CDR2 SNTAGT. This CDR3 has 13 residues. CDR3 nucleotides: TGTGCCAGCAGTGATGCGGGCGGCAATGAGCAGTTCTTC. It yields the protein CASSDAGGNEQFF.

This chain's CDR3 is CASSPEWDSTEKLFF. As DNA, the CDR3 is TGCGCCAGCAGCCCAGAGTGGGACAGCACCGAAAAACTGTTTTTT. The chain uses TRBV5-1 and TRBJ1-4, with 7 bases fitting TRBD1. The germline gives CDR1 SGHRS, CDR2 YFSETQ. V was pared by 4 bases and J by 8 bases, with 11 bases of the junction left unmatched. The CDR3 totals 15 residues.

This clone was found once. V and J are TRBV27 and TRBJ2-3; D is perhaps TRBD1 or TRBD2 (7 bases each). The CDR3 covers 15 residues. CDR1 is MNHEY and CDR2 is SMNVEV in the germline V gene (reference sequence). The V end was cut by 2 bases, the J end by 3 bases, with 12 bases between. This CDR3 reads CASSLSGTVTDTQYF. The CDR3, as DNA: TGTGCCAGCAGTTTAAGCGGGACAGTTACAGATACGCAGTATTTT.

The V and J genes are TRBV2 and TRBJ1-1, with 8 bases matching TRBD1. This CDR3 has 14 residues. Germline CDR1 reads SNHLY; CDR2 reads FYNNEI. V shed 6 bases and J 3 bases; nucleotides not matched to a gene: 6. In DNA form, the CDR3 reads TGTGCCAGCAGAATTACAGGGGGGGACACTGAAGCTTTCTTT. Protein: CASRITGGDTEAFF.

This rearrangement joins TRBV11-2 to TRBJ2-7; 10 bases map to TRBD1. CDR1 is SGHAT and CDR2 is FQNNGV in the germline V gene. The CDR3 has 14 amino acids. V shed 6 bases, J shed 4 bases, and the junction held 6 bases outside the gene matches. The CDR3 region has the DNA TGTGCCAGCAGGAACTGGACAGGGGGTTACGAGCAGTACTTC. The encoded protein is CASRNWTGGYEQYF.

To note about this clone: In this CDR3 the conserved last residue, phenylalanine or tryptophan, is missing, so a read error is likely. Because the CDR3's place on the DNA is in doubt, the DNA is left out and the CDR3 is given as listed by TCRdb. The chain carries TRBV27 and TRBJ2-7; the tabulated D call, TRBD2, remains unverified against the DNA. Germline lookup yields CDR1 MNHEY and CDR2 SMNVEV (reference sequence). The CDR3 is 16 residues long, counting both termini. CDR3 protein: CASSPTRTREGPLLPL.

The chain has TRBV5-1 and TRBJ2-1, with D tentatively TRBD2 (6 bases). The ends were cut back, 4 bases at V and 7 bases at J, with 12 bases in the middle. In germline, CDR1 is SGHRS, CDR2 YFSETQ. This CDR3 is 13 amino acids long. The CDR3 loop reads CASSGGGGNEQFF. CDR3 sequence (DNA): TGCGCCAGCAGCGGCGGAGGAGGGAATGAGCAGTTCTTC. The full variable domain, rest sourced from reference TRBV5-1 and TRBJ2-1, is KAGVTQTPRYLIKTRGQQVTLSCSPISGHRSVSWYQQTPGQGLQFLFEYFSETQRNKGNFPGRFSGRQFSNSRSEMNVSTLELGDSALYLCASSGGGGNEQFFGPGTRLTVL.

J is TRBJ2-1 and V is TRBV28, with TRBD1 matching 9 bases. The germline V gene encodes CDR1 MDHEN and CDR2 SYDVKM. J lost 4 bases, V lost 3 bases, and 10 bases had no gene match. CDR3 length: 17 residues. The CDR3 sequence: CASSFGVGQGGYNEQFF. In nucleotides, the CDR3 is TGTGCCAGCAGTTTCGGGGTGGGACAGGGAGGATACAATGAGCAGTTCTTC.

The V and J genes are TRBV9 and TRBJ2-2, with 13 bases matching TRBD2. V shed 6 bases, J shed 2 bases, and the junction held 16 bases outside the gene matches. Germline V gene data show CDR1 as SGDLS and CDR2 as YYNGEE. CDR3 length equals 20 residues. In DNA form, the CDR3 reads TGTGCCAGCACCTTCCCCCCGCGACTAGCGGGAGGTCGAAACACCGGGGAGCTGTTTTTT. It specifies CASTFPPRLAGGRNTGELFF.

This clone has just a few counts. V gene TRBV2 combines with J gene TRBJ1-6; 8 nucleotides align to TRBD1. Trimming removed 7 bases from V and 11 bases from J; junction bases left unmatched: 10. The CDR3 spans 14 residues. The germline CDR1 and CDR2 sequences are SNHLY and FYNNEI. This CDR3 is CASIMDRERPPLHF. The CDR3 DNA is TGTGCCAGCATAATGGACAGGGAACGTCCACCCCTCCACTTT.

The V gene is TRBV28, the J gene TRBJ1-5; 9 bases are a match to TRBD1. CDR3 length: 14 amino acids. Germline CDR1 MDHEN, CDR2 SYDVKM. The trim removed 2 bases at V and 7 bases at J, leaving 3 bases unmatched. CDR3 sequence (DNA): TGTGCCAGCAGTTTAGGGACAGGGTACCAGCCCCAGCATTTT. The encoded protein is CASSLGTGYQPQHF.

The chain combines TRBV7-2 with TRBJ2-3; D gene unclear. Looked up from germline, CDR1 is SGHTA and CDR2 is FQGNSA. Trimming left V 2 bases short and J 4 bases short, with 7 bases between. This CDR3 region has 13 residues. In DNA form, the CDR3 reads TGTGCCAGCAGCTTAATATCCGCAGATACGCAGTATTTT. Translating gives CASSLISADTQYF.

This CDR3 reads CASSPPAGAGAREQYF. DNA of the CDR3: TGTGCCAGCAGCCCCCCTGCCGGGGCGGGAGCCCGCGAGCAGTACTTC. The rearrangement uses TRBV7-2 and TRBJ2-7, with 7 bases fitting TRBD2. Germline V gene sequence: CDR1 SGHTA, CDR2 FQGNSA. V gave up 5 bases and J gave up 6 bases; unmatched junction bases: 16. CDR3 size: 16 residues. The complete variable domain, with remaining parts taken from reference TRBV7-2 and TRBJ2-7, reads GAGVSQSPSNKVTEKGKDVELRCDPISGHTALYWYRQSLGQGLEFLIYFQGNSAPDKSGLPSDRFSAERTGGSVSTLTIQRTQQEDSAVYLCASSPPAGAGAREQYFGPGTRLTVT.

The CDR3 reads CASSQDHLIRAGMNTEAFF. As DNA, the CDR3 is TGCGCCAGCAGCCAAGATCACCTAATCCGGGCAGGGATGAACACTGAAGCTTTCTTT. The chain employs TRBV4-1 and TRBJ1-1; D may be TRBD1 (5 bases). The CDR3 has 19 residues. CDR1 and CDR2 from the germline V gene are MGHRA and YSYEKL. The germline V and J ends were trimmed by 0 bases and 0 bases, with 20 bases remaining between them.